This is a list of T cell receptor beta chains from one sample in a study of somatic mutations in cytotoxic T cells in rheumatoid arthritis. Some clones are missing from TCRdb's copy, which holds only in-frame ones; the method was immunoSEQ multiplex PCR. The sample lists about 29,000 clones, approximately 86% seen once, with more than 8% in the top ten. Material: CD8+ T cells sorted from blood. These receptors all come from an adult with rheumatoid arthritis. CDR3s include the opening cysteine and the closing phenylalanine or tryptophan. The order of the fields is J gene, D gene, clone size, CDR3 length, V gene, CDR3 protein, CDR3 DNA. The D gene is left open where the match is weak. A row's size may be missing; if present it is once, few, many or a size class.

J gene: TRBJ1-3
D gene: -
clone size: -
CDR3 length: 14
V gene: TRBV15
CDR3 protein: CATSRGVSGNTIYF
CDR3 DNA: TGTGCCACCAGCAGGGGGGTCTCTGGAAACACCATATATTTT

J gene: TRBJ2-3
D gene: -
clone size: -
CDR3 length: 16
V gene: TRBV15
CDR3 protein: CATSRARISLMDTQYF
CDR3 DNA: TGTGCCACCAGCAGAGCAAGGATATCCCTTATGGATACGCAGTATTTT

J gene: TRBJ2-7
D gene: TRBD1
clone size: few
CDR3 length: 14
V gene: TRBV7-9
CDR3 protein: CASSGGTGRYEQYF
CDR3 DNA: TGTGCCAGCAGCGGAGGGACAGGCAGGTACGAGCAGTACTTC

J gene: TRBJ2-2
D gene: -
clone size: -
CDR3 length: 14
V gene: TRBV4-2
CDR3 protein: CASEGEGYTGELFF
CDR3 DNA: TGTGCCAGCGAAGGGGAAGGGTACACCGGGGAGCTGTTTTTT

J gene: TRBJ2-1
D gene: TRBD2
clone size: -
CDR3 length: 18
V gene: TRBV4-3
CDR3 protein: CASSHPQTSGSSYNEQFF
CDR3 DNA: TGCGCCAGCAGCCACCCACAGACTAGCGGGTCGAGCTACAATGAGCAGTTCTTC

J gene: TRBJ1-2
D gene: -
clone size: -
CDR3 length: 14
V gene: TRBV29-1
CDR3 protein: CSVEFAGRYYGYTF
CDR3 DNA: TGCAGCGTTGAATTCGCAGGGAGGTACTATGGCTACACCTTC

J gene: TRBJ1-5
D gene: -
clone size: -
CDR3 length: 15
V gene: TRBV28
CDR3 protein: CASSWTVYSNQPQHF
CDR3 DNA: TGTGCCAGCAGCTGGACAGTCTATAGCAATCAGCCCCAGCATTTT

J gene: TRBJ2-1
D gene: -
clone size: -
CDR3 length: 13
V gene: TRBV7-2
CDR3 protein: CASSLESYNEQFF
CDR3 DNA: TGTGCCAGCAGCTTAGAAAGCTACAATGAGCAGTTCTTC

J gene: TRBJ2-5
D gene: TRBD2
clone size: -
CDR3 length: 15
V gene: TRBV7-3
CDR3 protein: CASSPGLAGGETQYF
CDR3 DNA: TGTGCCAGCAGCCCCGGACTAGCGGGAGGAGAGACCCAGTACTTC

J gene: TRBJ2-1
D gene: TRBD2
clone size: -
CDR3 length: 18
V gene: TRBV5-1
CDR3 protein: CASSYPGLASSSYNEQFF
CDR3 DNA: TGCGCCAGCAGTTATCCGGGACTAGCGTCCAGCTCCTACAATGAGCAGTTCTTC

J gene: TRBJ2-5
D gene: -
clone size: once
CDR3 length: 14
V gene: TRBV9
CDR3 protein: CASSPRSDAVGQYF
CDR3 DNA: TGTGCCAGCAGCCCTCGATCGGATGCGGTGGGCCAGTACTTC

J gene: TRBJ2-7
D gene: -
clone size: -
CDR3 length: 15
V gene: TRBV7-9
CDR3 protein: CASSVDRALWGEQYF
CDR3 DNA: TGTGCCAGCAGCGTGGACCGTGCCTTATGGGGCGAGCAGTACTTC

J gene: TRBJ2-7
D gene: -
clone size: -
CDR3 length: 18
V gene: TRBV12-5
CDR3 protein: CASGLDLLDSPSIYEQYF
CDR3 DNA: TGTGCTAGTGGTTTGGATTTGTTGGACAGTCCTTCCATCTACGAGCAGTACTTC

J gene: TRBJ2-7
D gene: TRBD1
clone size: -
CDR3 length: 13
V gene: TRBV27
CDR3 protein: CASSLDRGLEQYF
CDR3 DNA: TGTGCCAGCAGTTTGGACAGGGGGCTCGAGCAGTACTTC

J gene: TRBJ2-1
D gene: TRBD2
clone size: -
CDR3 length: 16
V gene: TRBV9
CDR3 protein: CASSVVAGAYYNEQFF
CDR3 DNA: TGTGCCAGCAGCGTAGTAGCGGGGGCCTACTACAATGAGCAGTTCTTC

J gene: TRBJ2-3
D gene: -
clone size: -
CDR3 length: 15
V gene: TRBV4-3
CDR3 protein: CASSPWGGSTDTQYF
CDR3 DNA: TGCGCCAGCAGCCCTTGGGGGGGCAGCACAGATACGCAGTATTTT

J gene: TRBJ1-1
D gene: -
clone size: once
CDR3 length: 15
V gene: TRBV9
CDR3 protein: CASSVVNSLNTEAFF
CDR3 DNA: TGTGCCAGCAGCGTAGTGAACAGTTTGAACACTGAAGCTTTCTTT

J gene: TRBJ2-5
D gene: TRBD1
clone size: -
CDR3 length: 13
V gene: TRBV7-9
CDR3 protein: CASSSGGWETQYF
CDR3 DNA: TGTGCCAGCAGCTCAGGGGGTTGGGAGACCCAGTACTTC

J gene: TRBJ2-3
D gene: TRBD2
clone size: -
CDR3 length: 15
V gene: TRBV29-1
CDR3 protein: CSVGLAGGPTDTQYF
CDR3 DNA: TGCAGCGTTGGACTAGCGGGGGGGCCTACAGATACGCAGTATTTT

J gene: TRBJ1-2
D gene: TRBD1
clone size: -
CDR3 length: 15
V gene: TRBV9
CDR3 protein: CASSPSVGTGKGYTF
CDR3 DNA: TGTGCCAGCAGCCCTTCGGTCGGGACAGGGAAAGGCTACACCTTC

J gene: TRBJ2-7
D gene: -
clone size: few
CDR3 length: 13
V gene: TRBV7-9
CDR3 protein: CASSPPGLREQYF
CDR3 DNA: TGTGCCAGCAGCCCTCCCGGCTTAAGGGAGCAGTACTTC